The T cell receptor beta chain under discussion was sequenced for a study of blood T cell repertoires in COVID-19. As for the study in general: The United States, Italy and Spain provided the acute and convalescent COVID-19 samples. From T cells, B-cell-depleted T cells, or PBMCs came the material, which was cDNA or gDNA.

Per the original methods: Estimation of nucleated cell counts was performed using reference gene primer amplification. The table came from immunoSEQ multiplex PCR; TCRdb's copy has only in-frame clones and leaves some out. Clone size and the V and J calls come from that table; the DNA yielded D and trimming. The sample yields 65,000 to 70,000 clones, 65% to 90% seen once. V trimming: 1 base; J trimming: 8 bases; junction bases outside the gene matches: 6. Germline loops: CDR1 SGHTA, CDR2 FQGNSA. The CDR3 is 14 residues long. The chain couples TRBV7-2 to TRBJ1-2; 8 bases fit TRBD1. The TCR sequence derives from a man older than 75 with active COVID-19. The specimen sequenced was peripheral blood. CDR3 protein: CASSLEGRGQGYTF. CDR3 DNA: TGTGCCAGCAGCTTAGAAGGCAGGGGGCAAGGCTACACCTTC.